This T cell receptor beta chain comes out of a study of T cells in Graves' hyperthyroidism and ophthalmopathy. Study-wide context: Peripheral blood samples were taken at initial diagnosis, prior to any treatment.

Thyroid ultrasound, orbital computed tomography, clinical symptoms, and serum thyroxine and TRAb underpinned diagnoses. On this clonotype itself: Antigen specificity is unknown.

TCR beta CDR3 regions were amplified from RNA. The HTBI primer set drove a first-round RT-PCR of the TCR CDR3. TCRdb re-called the multiplex PCR reads through MiXCR, storing one row per CDR3 protein. The sample has about 380,000 distinct CDR3 sequences; about 18% are singletons. The CDR3 is 14 residues long. Germline CDR1 reads DFQATT; CDR2 reads SNEGSKA (reference sequence). V trimming: 6 bases; J trimming: 4 bases; junction bases outside the gene matches: 5. The study, taken as a whole, reports: Most thyroid clonotypes with frequency above 0.001 were detected in blood.

The V call is TRBV20-1, the J call TRBJ1-4, with 10 bases matching TRBD1. This clonotype was obtained from a man aged 18 to 30 with Graves' ophthalmopathy. Sequenced sample: blood. The CDR3 DNA sequence: TGCAGTGCCCGACAGGGGGCCGGTAATGAAAAACTGTTTTTT. It translates to CSARQGAGNEKLFF.